This T cell receptor (beta chain) was captured in a study of identical twins. Study conclusions and caveats: The study found excess low generation probability among twin-shared out-of-frame alpha sequences. Cross-sectional statistics, not tracking of the same donors, supported the conclusions. Models underestimated TCR alpha sharing (out-of-frame) in monozygotic twins.

The table lists this clonotype with a few counts. Its target is not known. This CDR3 spans 19 amino acids. V shed 1 base and J 2 bases; nucleotides not matched to a gene: 11. Per germline, CDR1 LGHDT and CDR2 YNNKEL (reference sequence). Via MiXCR, TCRdb re-called the 5' RACE reads, giving one row per CDR3 protein. In the table there are 1.5 million to 2 million distinct CDR3 sequences, about 32% of which are singletons. Sequenced input: cord blood. The sequence was collected from a newborn girl in good health. The V call is TRBV3-1, the J call TRBJ2-1; 10 bases align to TRBD2. CDR3 region: CASSQVGALTSGTYNEQFF. In DNA, the CDR3 is TGTGCCAGCAGCCAAGTGGGGGCCCTCACTAGCGGGACCTACAATGAGCAGTTCTTC.